Here is one TCR beta chain with its context. The source of the sample is a study of blood T cell repertoires in COVID-19. On the study more broadly: Samples of COVID-19 (acute and convalescent) were obtained from the United States, Italy and Spain. Sample material is recorded as cDNA or gDNA derived from T cells, B-cell-depleted T cells, or PBMCs.

V trimming: 0 bases; J trimming: 6 bases; junction bases outside the gene matches: 8. Germline CDR1 reads SGHNT; CDR2 reads YYREEE (reference sequence). This CDR3 spans 16 amino acids. Original data processing: Reference gene primers were amplified, and this amplification served to estimate nucleated cell counts. Clones were sequenced by immunoSEQ multiplex PCR, and TCRdb holds only the in-frame ones, with some missing. The V and J calls and clone size were taken over from that table, and D and trimming were inferred from the DNA. Here the sample spans 60,000 to 75,000 clones, about 90% being singletons.

The receptor was isolated from a middle-aged man with active COVID-19. The sequencing sample was made of peripheral blood. The chain links TRBV5-4 to TRBJ2-1; 8 bases map to TRBD2. CDR3 amino acids: CASSLEAGGPGNEQFF. The DNA of the CDR3 is TGTGCCAGCAGCTTGGAGGCGGGAGGCCCAGGCAATGAGCAGTTCTTC. The full variable domain, in which reference TRBV5-4 and TRBJ2-1 provide the parts outside the CDR3, is ETGVTQSPTHLIKTRGQQVTLRCSSQSGHNTVSWYQQALGQGPQFIFQYYREEENGRGNFPPRFSGLQFPNYSSELNVNALELDDSALYLCASSLEAGGPGNEQFFGPGTRLTVL.